This T cell receptor beta chain stems from a study of cytomegalovirus exposure and HLA in healthy donors. Study results and limitations: Prior analysis indicated that the majority of TCR beta V segments exhibited productivity approximately 90% or approximately 30% of the time. Reports indicated that the classifier achieved high specificity and sensitivity in diagnosing cytomegalovirus status. The listing of approximately 160 TCR beta chains classed them as cytomegalovirus-associated.

Germline CDR1 is SGHDT and CDR2 is YYEEEE. After removal of 3 bases from V and 2 bases from J, the junction contained 1 base not matched to a gene. The CDR3 extends over 14 amino acids. PCR employed 60 Vbeta and 13 Jbeta primers. Here immunoSEQ multiplex PCR was the method, and the copy in TCRdb shows in-frame clones only, minus some. This table holds 150,000 to 200,000 clones, 80% to 85% found once. Concerning this clone itself: Its antigen is unidentified.

The TCR comes from a woman aged 40 to 49 in good health and CMV-seronegative. The sequenced sample consisted of PBMCs. The rearrangement uses TRBV5-6 and TRBJ2-7, with 11 nucleotides matching TRBD1. The CDR3 region has the DNA TGTGCCAGCAGCTGGGACAGGGGGACCTACGAGCAGTACTTC. As protein: CASSWDRGTYEQYF.